These 30 T cell receptor beta chains were all obtained from the same sample, sequenced in a study of T cells after yellow fever vaccination. TCRdb reprocessed the 5' RACE reads via MiXCR and lists one record per CDR3 protein. The sample lists 200,000 to 300,000 distinct CDR3 sequences, roughly 4% occurring once. Material: PBMCs, obtained 15 days after the yellow fever booster vaccination. These receptors were collected from a man aged 18 to 35 who received the YFV17D yellow fever vaccine.

This clonotype was counted many times. The chain joins TRBV7-9 to TRBJ1-2; TRBD1 agrees at 7 bases. The germline gives CDR1 SEHNR, CDR2 FQNEAQ (reference sequence). Trimming cost V 5 bases and J 7 bases; bases outside gene matches: 10. The CDR3 loop spans 14 amino acids. The CDR3 region is CASSRSGQSFGYTF. CDR3 sequence (DNA): TGTGCCAGCAGCCGTTCGGGACAGAGTTTTGGCTACACCTTC. Full variable domain (missing parts from reference TRBV7-9 and TRBJ1-2): DTGVSQNPRHKITKRGQNVTFRCDPISEHNRLYWYRQTLGQGPEFLTYFQNEAQLEKSRLLSDRFSAERPKGSFSTLEIQRTEQGDSAMYLCASSRSGQSFGYTFGSGTRLTVV.

The V call is TRBV7-2, the J call TRBJ2-3; 7 nucleotides align to TRBD2. This CDR3 region has 16 residues. Germline V gene lookup returns CDR1 SGHTA and CDR2 FQGNSA. V trimming: 2 bases; J trimming: 3 bases; junction bases outside the gene matches: 8. The CDR3, as DNA: TGTGCCAGCAGCTTATGGGCTAGCGGTAATACAGATACGCAGTATTTT. It yields the protein CASSLWASGNTDTQYF.

This clonotype was observed many times. The chain has TRBV20-1 and TRBJ2-5; perhaps TRBD1 as D (6 bases). The CDR3 contains 14 residues. Trimming removed 4 bases at V and 5 bases at J, with 17 bases between. CDR1 DFQATT and CDR2 SNEGSKA come from the germline V gene (reference sequence). Here the CDR3 reads CSATRGQASETQYF. The CDR3 DNA reads TGCAGTGCTACCCGGGGACAAGCTAGCGAGACCCAGTACTTC.

This clonotype was observed at least ten times. The chain recombines TRBV5-1 with TRBJ2-7; 9 bases match TRBD1. V lost 3 bases and J lost 4; bases outside the gene matches: 5. The germline gives CDR1 SGHRS, CDR2 YFSETQ. The CDR3 has 14 residues. As DNA, the CDR3 is TGCGCCAGCAGCTCCGGGACAGGGACGTACGAGCAGTACTTC. The encoded protein is CASSSGTGTYEQYF. Full variable domain (missing parts from reference TRBV5-1 and TRBJ2-7): KAGVTQTPRYLIKTRGQQVTLSCSPISGHRSVSWYQQTPGQGLQFLFEYFSETQRNKGNFPGRFSGRQFSNSRSEMNVSTLELGDSALYLCASSSGTGTYEQYFGPGTRLTVT.

This clonotype was detected many times. The genes are TRBV27 and TRBJ2-7; TRBD1 matches 10 bases. Germline CDR1 is MNHEY and CDR2 is SMNVEV (reference sequence). There are 15 residues in the CDR3. Trimming cost V 2 bases and J 7 bases; bases outside gene matches: 8. The CDR3 loop reads CASSLRTGGGGEQYF. The CDR3 bases are TGTGCCAGCAGTTTACGGACAGGGGGTGGGGGTGAGCAGTACTTC.

Remarks on this clonotype: A much larger clone differs by one base, so this may be a read error. This chain uses TRBV12-3 or TRBV12-4 with TRBJ2-1, with TRBD2 matching over 9 bases. The CDR3 consists of 13 residues. J lost 4 bases, V lost 9 bases, and 4 bases had no gene match. CDR3 sequence reads: CARFSGGYNEQFF. The CDR3 DNA sequence: TGTGCCAGATTCAGCGGGGGGTACAATGAGCAGTTCTTC.

This clonotype was recorded many times. CDR3 coding DNA: TGTGCCAGCAGCTTAGAACGGACTAGCTACAATGAGCAGTTCTTC. Translation gives CASSLERTSYNEQFF. The chain carries TRBV11-2 and TRBJ2-1, with 7 bases matching TRBD2. The CDR3 length is 15 residues. The germline CDR1 and CDR2 sequences are SGHAT and FQNNGV. Trimming removed 0 bases from V and 3 bases from J; junction bases left unmatched: 2.

In its sample, this clonotype was seen a few times. The chain uses TRBV4-2 and TRBJ1-3, with D unclear. Trimming left V 0 bases short and J 2 bases short, with 17 bases between. This CDR3 comprises 18 residues. The germline V gene encodes CDR1 LGHNA and CDR2 YNFKEQ. The CDR3 sequence: CASSQDLGWNITGNTIYF. In nucleotides, the CDR3 is TGTGCCAGCAGCCAAGATCTGGGGTGGAACATTACTGGAAACACCATATATTTT.

Many counts were recorded for this clonotype. The rearrangement joins TRBV9 to TRBJ2-3, with D maybe TRBD1 (6 bases). This CDR3 contains 15 residues. Germline V gives CDR1 SGDLS, CDR2 YYNGEE. With 0 bases removed from V and 6 bases from J, the gap between germline ends came to 14 bases. DNA for the CDR3: TGTGCCAGCAGCGTAGTGGCAGGGGATGCTGATACGCAGTATTTT. It codes for CASSVVAGDADTQYF.

This clonotype has a handful of counts. The rearrangement uses TRBV12-3 or TRBV12-4 and TRBJ2-5, with D hard to call. The CDR3 loop spans 14 amino acids. The V end was cut by 3 bases, the J end by 5 bases, with 13 bases between. The CDR3 DNA reads as TGTGCCAGCAGTTTGCTCAGGTCCAAGGAGACCCAGTACTTC. Translated: CASSLLRSKETQYF.

This clonotype was recorded many times. The chain recombines TRBV6-5 with TRBJ2-7, with D perhaps matching TRBD2 (6 bases). Germline V gives CDR1 MNHEY, CDR2 SVGAGI. V was cut by 0 bases and J by 4 bases, with 16 bases left in between. The CDR3 spans 16 residues. The CDR3 loop reads CASSYSSNGGLYEQYF. CDR3 DNA: TGTGCCAGCAGTTACTCGAGTAACGGGGGATTATACGAGCAGTACTTC.

This clonotype was observed many times. The J gene is TRBJ2-3, the V gene TRBV4-1; no firm D call. Between the trimmed V and J ends, which lost 4 bases and 2 bases, there was a span of 16 bases. The germline V gene has CDR1 MGHRA and CDR2 YSYEKL. This CDR3 has 16 amino acids. The CDR3 region is CASSPLAQKHTDTQYF. CDR3 sequence (DNA): TGCGCCAGCAGCCCGCTGGCCCAGAAGCACACAGATACGCAGTATTTT.

In its sample, this clonotype was seen a few times. This rearrangement joins TRBV20-1 to TRBJ1-4; D is undetermined. This CDR3 contains 14 residues. Looked up from germline, CDR1 is DFQATT and CDR2 is SNEGSKA (reference sequence). V lost 0 bases and J 2 bases, leaving 7 bases between the germline ends. The DNA for the CDR3 is TGCAGTGCTAGAGATCCAAGGACTAATGAAAAACTGTTTTTT. Its translation is CSARDPRTNEKLFF.

This clonotype appeared many times. V and J are TRBV19 and TRBJ2-2; the D is unclear. The CDR3 sequence is 15 residues long. Germline V gives CDR1 LNHDA, CDR2 SQIVND (reference sequence). The V end lost 10 bases, the J end lost 0 bases, and 15 bases lay between the germline ends. CDR3 sequence reads: CATSPNPTNTGELFF. The CDR3 DNA reads as TGTGCCACCAGTCCGAACCCCACGAACACCGGGGAGCTGTTTTTT.

This clonotype was detected ten times or more. The rearrangement uses TRBV9 and TRBJ2-5; 9 positions match TRBD2. CDR3 length: 16 residues. The ends lost 2 bases at V and 4 bases at J; junction bases unmatched: 9. Germline-derived CDR1 and CDR2 are SGDLS and YYNGEE. Here the CDR3 DNA reads TGTGCCAGCAGCGTCCGGCGGGGGGGTCTCGGAGAGACCCAGTACTTC. It encodes CASSVRRGGLGETQYF. The whole variable domain, filled in from reference TRBV9 and TRBJ2-5, reads DSGVTQTPKHLITATGQRVTLRCSPRSGDLSVYWYQQSLDQGLQFLIQYYNGEERAKGNILERFSAQQFPDLHSELNLSSLELGDSALYFCASSVRRGGLGETQYFGPGTRLLVL.

This clonotype occurred many times. The J gene is TRBJ2-1, the V gene TRBV11-1, with D uncertain. Trimming left V 2 bases short and J 4 bases short, with 9 bases between. The CDR3 has 14 residues. Germline V gene data show CDR1 as SGHAT and CDR2 as FQDESV (reference sequence). CDR3 DNA: TGTGCCAGCAGCTTAAGGACCGAGTACAATGAGCAGTTCTTC. Translation: CASSLRTEYNEQFF.

This clonotype was seen ten or more times. The CDR3 region is CASSIPRAGDTQYF. DNA of the CDR3: TGTGCCAGTAGTATCCCCAGGGCTGGAGATACGCAGTATTTT. This chain joins TRBV19 and TRBJ2-3, with a possible D match to TRBD1 (5 bases). The V end was cut by 3 bases, the J end by 5 bases, with 12 bases between. The CDR3 consists of 14 residues. The germline gives CDR1 LNHDA, CDR2 SQIVND (reference sequence).

This clonotype was detected ten times or more. The chain employs TRBV2 and TRBJ2-7; 7 positions agree with TRBD1. CDR1 is SNHLY, CDR2 FYNNEI, per germline. V trimming: 3 bases; J trimming: 0 bases; junction bases outside the gene matches: 5. The CDR3 runs 15 residues. CDR3 sequence: CASSESRGSSYEQYV. In nucleotides, the CDR3 is TGTGCCAGCAGTGAGTCCAGGGGGAGCTCCTACGAGCAGTACGTC.

This clonotype has at least ten counts. J is TRBJ2-3 and V is TRBV27; D is undetermined. CDR3 length: 13 residues. Germline V lookup: CDR1 MNHEY, CDR2 SMNVEV (reference sequence). The V and J ends lost 8 bases and 0 bases respectively, with 9 bases between them. The CDR3 bases are TGTGCCAGCCAAAAGGACAGCACAGATACGCAGTATTTT. This codes for CASQKDSTDTQYF.

The V gene is TRBV27, the J gene TRBJ2-7; TRBD2 agrees at 7 bases. V shed 5 bases and J 4 bases; nucleotides not matched to a gene: 8. The CDR3 is 14 residues long. The germline CDR1 and CDR2 sequences are MNHEY and SMNVEV (reference sequence). The CDR3 nucleotides are TGTGCCAGCAGTCCCCTAGCGGTGGTATACGAGCAGTACTTC. Its protein product is CASSPLAVVYEQYF.

This clonotype came up many times. This chain joins TRBV7-2 and TRBJ2-3; no clear D gene. Trimming took off 2 bases at V and 4 bases at J, with 10 bases between the two ends. CDR1 and CDR2 from the germline V gene are SGHTA and FQGNSA. The CDR3 totals 14 residues. CDR3 coding DNA: TGTGCCAGCAGCTTACAATCTCAGCCAGATACGCAGTATTTT. Amino acids: CASSLQSQPDTQYF. The full variable domain, its missing parts supplied by reference TRBV7-2 and TRBJ2-3, is GAGVSQSPSNKVTEKGKDVELRCDPISGHTALYWYRQSLGQGLEFLIYFQGNSAPDKSGLPSDRFSAERTGGSVSTLTIQRTQQEDSAVYLCASSLQSQPDTQYFGPGTRLTVL.

The table lists this clonotype with many counts. The V call is TRBV2, the J call TRBJ1-1; TRBD1 is a possible D gene (5 bases). V shed 6 bases and J shed 4 bases, with 15 bases lying between them. Germline V gives CDR1 SNHLY, CDR2 FYNNEI. This CDR3 is built from 14 residues. CDR3 nucleotide sequence: TGTGCCAGCAGGGAGGGGTTTCTGGGCACTGAAGCTTTCTTT. Its protein product is CASREGFLGTEAFF.

This clonotype was seen ten or more times. The chain employs TRBV3-1 and TRBJ2-4; D not resolved. Per germline, CDR1 LGHDT and CDR2 YNNKEL (reference sequence). With 0 bases removed from V and 4 bases from J, the gap between germline ends came to 13 bases. The length of the CDR3 is 16 residues. The CDR3: CASSQDQLGRKNIQYF. CDR3 DNA sequence: TGTGCCAGCAGCCAAGATCAGCTGGGCAGAAAAAACATTCAGTACTTC.

This clonotype was observed at least ten times. This chain joins TRBV20-1 and TRBJ1-4, with D possibly matching TRBD1 (5 bases). Trimming took off 3 bases at V and 5 bases at J, with 16 bases between the two ends. This CDR3 is built from 15 residues. The V gene's germline CDR1 is DFQATT and CDR2 SNEGSKA (reference sequence). CDR3 nucleotide sequence: TGCAGTGCTAGGGCCGCGGCAGGGATGAATGAAAAACTGTTTTTT. This encodes CSARAAAGMNEKLFF.

This clonotype was found many times. This rearrangement joins TRBV7-2 to TRBJ1-2; D is unresolved. The CDR3 length is 14 residues. Germline assignment: CDR1 SGHTA and CDR2 FQGNSA. V lost 8 bases, J lost 7 bases, and 20 bases lay in between. CDR3 coding DNA: TGTGCCAGCCGAGATCTGGCCCTCTCTCGTGGCTACACCTTC. It codes for CASRDLALSRGYTF.

This clonotype was counted at least ten times. V and J are TRBV20-1 and TRBJ2-2, with D maybe TRBD2 (6 bases). This CDR3 is 17 amino acids long. Germline CDR1 is DFQATT and CDR2 is SNEGSKA (reference sequence). V lost 1 base and J lost 0, with 15 bases in between. This CDR3 is CSARGGERAPNTGELFF. The DNA of the CDR3 is TGCAGTGCTAGAGGGGGGGAGAGGGCCCCGAACACCGGGGAGCTGTTTTTT.

This clonotype was picked up many times. J is TRBJ2-7 and V is TRBV5-6; 7 bases align to TRBD1. Germline CDR1 SGHDT, CDR2 YYEEEE. With V trimmed by 4 bases and J by 2 bases, 9 bases remained unmatched. The CDR3 is 15 amino acids. The CDR3 region has the DNA TGTGCCAGCAGCCCGACCCGGGACAGAGCCTACGAGCAGTACTTC. Protein product: CASSPTRDRAYEQYF.

This chain connects TRBV7-8 to TRBJ2-2, with 12 bases lining up with TRBD1. Germline loops: CDR1 SGHVS, CDR2 FQNEAQ. J lost 6 bases, V lost 5 bases, and 4 bases had no gene match. There are 15 residues in the CDR3. The chain's CDR3 is CASSRDRGLPGELFF. CDR3 DNA: TGTGCCAGCAGCCGGGACAGGGGGCTGCCCGGGGAGCTGTTTTTT. Full variable domain (outside the CDR3, taken from reference TRBV7-8 and TRBJ2-2): GAGVSQSPRYKVAKRGQDVALRCDPISGHVSLFWYQQALGQGPEFLTYFQNEAQLDKSGLPSDRFFAERPEGSVSTLKIQRTQQEDSAVYLCASSRDRGLPGELFFGEGSRLTVL.

At least ten counts were recorded for this clonotype. The V gene is TRBV12-3 or TRBV12-4, the J gene TRBJ2-1; D is possibly TRBD2 (7 bases). The CDR3 loop spans 13 amino acids. DNA for the CDR3: TGTGCTAACACAGGGACTACGCACAATGAGCAGTTCTTC. This codes for CANTGTTHNEQFF.

This clonotype occurred a few times. The CDR3 sequence: CASSPPGTGSYEQYF. The DNA of the CDR3 is TGTGCCAGCTCACCACCCGGGACAGGGTCTTACGAGCAGTACTTC. The chain carries TRBV18 and TRBJ2-7, with 9 nucleotides matching TRBD1. The germline V gene has CDR1 KGHSH and CDR2 LQKENI. This CDR3 is 15 amino acids long. With V trimmed by 0 bases and J by 4 bases, 4 bases remained unmatched.